What follows describes a single TCR beta chain. Its antigen remains unknown. Vbeta (60) and Jbeta (13) primers were used in the PCR. Here immunoSEQ multiplex PCR was the method, and the copy in TCRdb shows in-frame clones only, minus some. The sample consists of some 150,000 clones, more than 75% of them appearing once. This sample was taken from a study of cytomegalovirus exposure and HLA in healthy donors. Notes on the study in general: In the analysis, some V segments, TRBV6-2 and TRBV6-3 included, were excluded as indistinguishable. An apparent linkage of common viral pathogens to several of the most significant clusters emerged in a later analysis.

V dropped 0 bases and J dropped 1 base, with 15 bases sitting between them. The CDR3 runs 17 residues. The germline V gene has CDR1 SGHDN and CDR2 FVKESK. V is TRBV14 and J is TRBJ1-1; TRBD1 might be the D (5 bases). The sequencing sample was made of PBMCs. The clonotype comes from a woman aged 40 to 50 in good health and CMV-seropositive. CDR3 in DNA: TGTGCCAGCAGCCAAGATTACGGGCGGGGGAGGAACACTGAAGCTTTCTTT. This sequence encodes CASSQDYGRGRNTEAFF.